Below are 5 T cell receptor beta chains sequenced from a single sample in a study of control samples from healthy donors and cancer patients. Sequencing used immunoSEQ multiplex PCR; TCRdb keeps in-frame clones, though not all of them. The data show more than 50,000 clones, with almost 85% seen just once and about 5% held by the top ten. Sequenced: blood. The receptors derive from a middle-aged man in good health.

The V and J genes are TRBV28 and TRBJ1-5; D is perhaps TRBD1 (6 bases). The germline V gene has CDR1 MDHEN and CDR2 SYDVKM. V was clipped by 7 bases and J by 1 base, with 20 bases between them. The CDR3 has 17 residues. CDR3 bases: TGTGCCAGCACTCGAGCCCTTGGGGGGCAGAGCAATCAGCCCCAGCATTTT. It yields the protein CASTRALGGQSNQPQHF.

In its sample, this clone ranks as large. The rearrangement links TRBV27 to TRBJ1-2, with 8 bases lining up with TRBD1. The CDR3 spans 14 residues. V trimming: 6 bases; J trimming: 0 bases; junction bases outside the gene matches: 3. Germline values: CDR1 MNHEY, CDR2 SMNVEV (reference sequence). The CDR3 DNA is TGTGCCAGCAGGGTACAGGGGGCTAACTATGGCTACACCTTC. Protein: CASRVQGANYGYTF.

V gene TRBV6-1 combines with J gene TRBJ2-7, with 8 bases lining up with TRBD1. This CDR3 spans 14 amino acids. V dropped 3 bases and J dropped 4; count of bases not matched to a gene: 5. In germline, CDR1 is MNHNS, CDR2 SASEGT. CDR3 in DNA: TGTGCCAGCAGTGAGGACAGGGAGCCTTACGAGCAGTACTTC. This translates into CASSEDREPYEQYF.

The chain employs TRBV11-2 and TRBJ2-7; TRBD1 aligns across 8 bases. V trimming: 1 base; J trimming: 2 bases; junction bases outside the gene matches: 7. Germline V gene sequence: CDR1 SGHAT, CDR2 FQNNGV. The CDR3 extends over 16 amino acids. In DNA, the CDR3 is TGTGCCAGCAGCTTAGCGTGGACAGGGACACCCTACGAGCAGTACTTC. This codes for CASSLAWTGTPYEQYF. Combining the CDR3 with reference TRBV11-2 and TRBJ2-7 gives the whole variable domain EAGVAQSPRYKIIEKRQSVAFWCNPISGHATLYWYQQILGQGPKLLIQFQNNGVVDDSQLPKDRFSAERLKGVDSTLKIQPAKLEDSAVYLCASSLAWTGTPYEQYFGPGTRLTVT.

The chain is built from TRBV4-1 and TRBJ2-7, with TRBD2 matching over 8 bases. This CDR3 spans 17 amino acids. The ends lost 3 bases at V and 2 bases at J; junction bases unmatched: 12. Germline CDR1 reads MGHRA; CDR2 reads YSYEKL. CDR3 residues: CASSQGRSGGQTYEQYF. In DNA, the CDR3 is TGCGCCAGCAGCCAGGGACGGAGCGGGGGCCAAACCTACGAGCAGTACTTC.